One and the same sample provided the 20 T cell receptor beta chains below, sequenced in a study of OX40 agonist ivuxolimab in advanced cancers. The library was produced with the immunoSEQ multiplex PCR assay. TCRdb retrieved this table from immuneACCESS and kept in-frame rearrangements only. Not all clones are present; in checked studies, unresolved V genes account for under half, and no reason is known for the remainder. In all, the sample holds about 68,000 clones, and approximately 81% of those were seen once. Of the sample, 0.6% to 0.85% falls within the top ten clones. This sample comprised CD4+ or CD8+ T cells sorted from blood, obtained in a trial of the OX40 agonist ivuxolimab. The receptor set was obtained from an adult with an advanced solid tumor such as melanoma, head and neck, liver or kidney cancer.

This rearrangement joins TRBV12-5 to TRBJ1-1, with D hard to call. The CDR3 contains 14 residues. CDR1 is LGHNT and CDR2 is FRNRAP in the germline V gene. Trimming left V 1 base short and J 4 bases short, with 10 bases between. Here the CDR3 reads CASGLGQFGTEAFF. Here the CDR3 DNA reads TGTGCTAGTGGTTTGGGTCAGTTCGGCACTGAAGCTTTCTTT.

The chain recombines TRBV6-5 with TRBJ1-2; TRBD1 agrees at 8 bases. The CDR3 contains 16 residues. Per the germline V gene, CDR1 is MNHEY and CDR2 is SVGAGI. The V gene end was trimmed by 4 bases and the J gene end by 3 bases; junction bases not matched to a gene: 10. DNA of the CDR3: TGTGCCAGCAGTTCCAACGCTTACAGGGGGTACTATGGCTACACCTTC. This translates into CASSSNAYRGYYGYTF.

This clone occurred once. V gene TRBV7-9 combines with J gene TRBJ2-3; TRBD1 matches at 10 bases. Germline V gives CDR1 SEHNR, CDR2 FQNEAQ (reference sequence). The V segment lost 2 bases and the J segment 3 bases; nucleotides outside the gene matches: 11. CDR3 length equals 18 residues. The CDR3 region has the DNA TGTGCCAGCAGCTTAAGGGGGGGACAGGGGCGTCCAACAGATACGCAGTATTTT. Protein: CASSLRGGQGRPTDTQYF.

The chain uses TRBV28 and TRBJ1-2; TRBD1 matches 7 bases. Germline-derived CDR1 and CDR2 are MDHEN and SYDVKM. This CDR3 has 14 amino acids. V lost 5 bases, J lost 2 bases, and 5 bases stayed unmatched. CDR3 region: CASSPAGGNYGYTF. The CDR3 DNA is TGTGCCAGCAGTCCGGCAGGGGGGAACTATGGCTACACCTTC.

This chain connects TRBV27 to TRBJ1-2; 10 bases map to TRBD1. After removal of 3 bases from V and 8 bases from J, the junction contained 9 bases not matched to a gene. Germline CDR1 and CDR2: MNHEY and SMNVEV (reference sequence). The CDR3 consists of 15 residues. Here the CDR3 reads CASSFRDRGVDGYTF. Written as DNA, the CDR3 is TGTGCCAGCAGTTTCCGGGACAGGGGTGTGGACGGCTACACCTTC.

The genes are TRBV6-4 and TRBJ1-5; D call uncertain. The germline CDR1 and CDR2 sequences are MRHNA and SNTAGT. CDR3 length: 15 residues. The ends were cut back, 5 bases at V and 0 bases at J, with 11 bases in the middle. The CDR3 bases are TGTGCCAGCAGTCGACTCGTTCTTAGCAATCAGCCCCAGCATTTT. Encoded protein: CASSRLVLSNQPQHF.

This chain connects TRBV18 to TRBJ1-3, with 7 bases matching TRBD1. Germline V gene lookup returns CDR1 KGHSH and CDR2 LQKENI. This CDR3 has 17 amino acids. V was clipped by 2 bases and J by 4 bases; unmatched bases: 11. This CDR3 is CASSPGNLNRGGNTIYF. Written as DNA, the CDR3 is TGTGCCAGCTCACCAGGAAACCTTAACAGGGGAGGAAACACCATATATTTT.

The count of this clone is one. This chain joins TRBV19 and TRBJ2-5; 8 bases are a match to TRBD1. Losses at the gene ends were 5 bases for V and 4 bases for J; bases not matched to a gene: 6. The CDR3 loop spans 14 amino acids. Germline CDR1 and CDR2: LNHDA and SQIVND (reference sequence). The CDR3 here is CASSGNRGTETQYF. The CDR3 bases are TGTGCCAGTAGTGGTAACAGGGGGACAGAGACCCAGTACTTC.

J is TRBJ1-6 and V is TRBV2, with D perhaps TRBD1 (5 bases). The V end was cut by 10 bases, the J end by 6 bases, with 13 bases between. The CDR3 has 13 amino acids. Germline V lookup: CDR1 SNHLY, CDR2 FYNNEI. The CDR3 nucleotides are TGTGCCATTAATTCTGGGGGTAATTCACCCCTCCACTTT. Protein sequence: CAINSGGNSPLHF.

This clone turned up a few times. V gene TRBV7-9 combines with J gene TRBJ1-2; D unclear. Trimming cost V 2 bases and J 2 bases, with 12 bases left between them. Germline values: CDR1 SEHNR, CDR2 FQNEAQ (reference sequence). This CDR3 is built from 15 residues. This CDR3 reads CASSLLTPANYGYTF. The CDR3 coding sequence is TGTGCCAGCAGCTTACTGACCCCGGCCAACTATGGCTACACCTTC.

As to this clone: Other DNA sequences of this sample code for an identical CDR3. The chain carries TRBV4-3 and TRBJ1-5; 10 nucleotides align to TRBD1. Trimming took 0 bases from V and 5 from J; bases not matched to a gene: 1. Looked up from germline, CDR1 is LGHNA and CDR2 is YSLEER. CDR3 length equals 15 residues. CDR3 sequence: CASSQDGTGDQPQHF. CDR3 sequence (DNA): TGCGCCAGCAGCCAAGATGGGACAGGGGATCAGCCCCAGCATTTT.

The V call is TRBV7-2, the J call TRBJ1-3; D is unclear. The CDR3 extends over 13 amino acids. Trimming shortened V by 1 base and J by 4 bases, and 5 bases separated the two germline ends. Germline V lookup: CDR1 SGHTA, CDR2 FQGNSA. CDR3 sequence reads: CASSLVGGNTIYF. CDR3 sequence (DNA): TGTGCCAGCAGCTTAGTAGGGGGAAACACCATATATTTT.

This clone was detected many times. The chain uses TRBV18 and TRBJ1-1; perhaps TRBD1 as D (6 bases). The CDR3 loop spans 17 amino acids. Trimming took 1 base from V and 4 from J, leaving 19 bases between them. Looked up from germline, CDR1 is KGHSH and CDR2 is LQKENI. In DNA, the CDR3 is TGTGCCAGCTCACCACGGGATGGGGGGCCCGAGGGCACTGAAGCTTTCTTT. Its protein is CASSPRDGGPEGTEAFF.

J is TRBJ2-7 and V is TRBV6-5; D remains unclear. The CDR3 extends over 13 amino acids. V was clipped by 6 bases and J by 1 base, with 10 bases between them. Germline loops: CDR1 MNHEY, CDR2 SVGAGI. The CDR3: CASSLTPSYEQYF. The CDR3 nucleotides read TGTGCCAGCAGCTTGACACCTTCCTACGAGCAGTACTTC.

The chain is built from TRBV7-2 and TRBJ2-2, with 9 bases that match TRBD1. In germline, CDR1 is SGHTA, CDR2 FQGNSA. Trimming took 2 bases from V and 6 from J; bases not matched to a gene: 4. This CDR3 is 15 amino acids long. CDR3 residues: CASSLRGQGAGELFF. For the CDR3, the DNA is TGTGCCAGCAGCTTAAGGGGACAGGGCGCCGGGGAGCTGTTTTTT.

This rearrangement joins TRBV6-1 to TRBJ2-7, with D possibly TRBD2 on 6 matching bases. Germline V gene lookup returns CDR1 MNHNS and CDR2 SASEGT. Deletions cut 6 bases from V and 4 bases from J, with 19 bases between. This CDR3 has 15 residues. CDR3 nucleotide sequence: TGTGCCAGCAGCGGTGGGGGGACCACCAGTTACGAGCAGTACTTC. Protein product: CASSGGGTTSYEQYF.

The chain couples TRBV2 to TRBJ2-1; D remains unclear. Germline V lookup: CDR1 SNHLY, CDR2 FYNNEI. The CDR3 extends over 11 amino acids. V lost 6 bases to trimming and J lost 4 bases, with 4 bases between them. The DNA for the CDR3 is TGTGCCAGCAGGGGGTACAATGAGCAGTTCTTC. Protein product: CASRGYNEQFF.

This clone was counted between two and nine times. The sample contains more than one DNA sequence encoding this CDR3. The rearrangement uses TRBV9 and TRBJ1-5; D gene uncertain. The germline gives CDR1 SGDLS, CDR2 YYNGEE. Trimming shortened V by 0 bases and J by 3 bases, and 7 bases separated the two germline ends. The CDR3 length is 14 residues. CDR3 amino acids: CASSVAGDNQPQHF. The CDR3 coding sequence is TGTGCCAGCAGCGTAGCCGGGGACAATCAGCCCCAGCATTTT.

V gene TRBV4-2 combines with J gene TRBJ1-2; no clear D. The length of the CDR3 is 16 residues. CDR1 is LGHNA, CDR2 YNFKEQ, per germline. Between the trimmed V and J ends, which lost 1 base and 0 bases, there was a span of 12 bases. This CDR3 is CASSQASAGANYGYTF. The CDR3, as DNA: TGTGCCAGCAGCCAAGCTTCGGCAGGAGCTAACTATGGCTACACCTTC.

This chain connects TRBV5-1 to TRBJ1-5, with TRBD1 matching 7 bases. The CDR3 has 14 amino acids. The junction had 8 bases not matched to a gene; V was cut back by 4 bases and J by 7 bases. Germline V gene lookup returns CDR1 SGHRS and CDR2 YFSETQ. CDR3 amino acids: CASSPDRIEQPQHF. The CDR3 DNA follows: TGCGCCAGCAGCCCGGACAGGATAGAACAGCCCCAGCATTTT. The variable domain in full, completed from reference TRBV5-1 and TRBJ1-5, reads KAGVTQTPRYLIKTRGQQVTLSCSPISGHRSVSWYQQTPGQGLQFLFEYFSETQRNKGNFPGRFSGRQFSNSRSEMNVSTLELGDSALYLCASSPDRIEQPQHFGDGTRLSIL.